The rows below give T cell receptor beta chains drawn from one sample of a study of Ad26.COV2.S vaccination and SARS-CoV-2 variants. This table comes from immunoSEQ multiplex PCR, and its TCRdb copy is limited to in-frame clones, with some not included. The sample holds more than 150,000 clones; about 83% are singletons and the top ten take roughly 6%. Sequences were derived from peripheral blood, sampled after recovery from COVID-19. The receptors stem from a human donor who had recovered from COVID-19. The CDR3 runs from the conserved cysteine through the conserved F or W. A D gene is named only where the DNA matches it firmly. Rows give clone size only sometimes, using once, few, many, or a class for an expanded clone.

V	D	length	size	J	DNA	CDR3
TRBV7-8	-	15	-	TRBJ2-5	TGTGCCAGCAGCCCTTCGGGCGGCTATCAAGAGACCCAGTACTTC	CASSPSGGYQETQYF
TRBV20-1	TRBD2	17	once	TRBJ2-1	TGCAGTGCTAGTTCTAAACGGACTAGCGGTTCCTACAATGAGCAGTTCTTC	CSASSKRTSGSYNEQFF
TRBV21-1	-	16	-	TRBJ2-7	TGTGCCAGCAGCAAAGAGGGCACCATGGGACTAGACGAGCAGTACTTC	CASSKEGTMGLDEQYF
TRBV7-9	-	16	few	TRBJ2-1	TGTGCCAGCAGCTCCCCCCCTGCCCGCTCCTACAATGAGCAGTTCTTC	CASSSPPARSYNEQFF
TRBV12-5	-	13	-	TRBJ2-2	TGTGCTAGTGTCCTGCAGGAGGGCGGGGAGCTGTTTTTT	CASVLQEGGELFF
TRBV5-5	TRBD2	18	-	TRBJ2-1	TGTGCCAGCAGCTCTGCCTACCCTAGCGGGGGGCTGAACAATGAGCAGTTCTTC	CASSSAYPSGGLNNEQFF
TRBV4-2	-	16	-	TRBJ2-6	TGTGCCAGCAGCCAAGAAAACGGGGTTGGGGCCAACGTCCTGACTTTC	CASSQENGVGANVLTF
TRBV5-5	-	15	-	TRBJ1-1	TGTGCCAGCAGCTTGGCGGTCTCTCCGAACACTGAAGCTTTCTTT	CASSLAVSPNTEAFF
TRBV2	TRBD2	13	-	TRBJ2-7	TGTGCCAGCAGGGTAGCGGGAGGGCACGAGCAGTACTTC	CASRVAGGHEQYF
TRBV7-8	-	14	-	TRBJ2-1	TGTGCCAGCAGCCCCCTTCCGGGGGGCCATGAGCAGTTCTTC	CASSPLPGGHEQFF
TRBV11-2	TRBD1	14	-	TRBJ1-2	TGTGCCAGCAGGCGACAGGGGGGATACTATGGCTACACCTTC	CASRRQGGYYGYTF
TRBV5-6	TRBD1	15	-	TRBJ2-5	TGTGCCAGCAGCTGGGACAGGGGTCCTCAAGAGACCCAGTACTTC	CASSWDRGPQETQYF
TRBV3-1/TRBV3-2	-	16	-	TRBJ2-1	TGTGCCAGCAGCCAAAGCTACCGGATATCCTACAATGAGCAGTTCTTC	CASSQSYRISYNEQFF
TRBV25-1	-	15	-	TRBJ2-3	TGTGCCAGCAGTGAATATATCGGGGGCACAGATACGCAGTATTTT	CASSEYIGGTDTQYF
TRBV7-8	-	17	-	TRBJ1-5	TGTGCCAGCAGCTTATTAGGGGGACATAAAAGCAATCAGCCCCAGCATTTT	CASSLLGGHKSNQPQHF
TRBV6-5	-	15	-	TRBJ2-1	TGTGCCAGCAGTTTTGCGACAGGACCCTACAATGAGCAGTTCTTC	CASSFATGPYNEQFF
TRBV25-1	-	15	once	TRBJ2-5	TGTGCCAGCAGACCTTCTCCAGGACAGAAAGAGACCCAGTACTTC	CASRPSPGQKETQYF
TRBV10-3	-	14	-	TRBJ1-1	TGTGCCATCAGTGAGGAGGGGAAATTTCTTGAAGCTTTCTTT	CAISEEGKFLEAFF
TRBV19	-	14	-	TRBJ1-2	TGTGCCAGTAGTATAGCGGCAGGAGACTATGGCTACACCTTC	CASSIAAGDYGYTF
TRBV6-2/TRBV6-3	-	11	-	TRBJ1-5	TGTGCCAGCAGTTCGGGGCAGCCCCAGCATTTT	CASSSGQPQHF
TRBV19	-	15	-	TRBJ2-7	TGTGCCAGTAGTGCGGCCGGGACTGGCCACTACGAGCAGTACTTC	CASSAAGTGHYEQYF
TRBV24-1	-	11	-	TRBJ1-5	TGTGCCACCAGTGAAGGGTTGCCCCAGCATTTT	CATSEGLPQHF
TRBV25-1	-	14	-	TRBJ2-5	TGTGCCAGCAGTGAATCGGCAGCACAAGAGACCCAGTACTTC	CASSESAAQETQYF